This T cell receptor beta chain emerged from a study of TIL therapy for anti-PD-1-resistant metastatic lung cancer (dated by TCRdb to the early 2020s). In terms of the full investigation: Tumors were collected before any PD-1/PD-L1 blockade, after which patients were given nivolumab, and patients who progressed were given lymphodepletion, an infusion of expanded TIL and IL-2. A median age of about 57 years (range roughly 35-80) and a median tumor PD-L1 proportion score of 5.5% to 7% were recorded among enrolled patients. The cohort was predominantly lung adenocarcinoma, with several EGFR-mutant and two ALK-rearranged tumors, and half of patients were current or former smokers. Across the cohort, whole-exome sequencing showed a median non-synonymous tumor mutation burden of roughly 1.5 mutations per megabase. Tumor and peripheral blood T cell receptor beta sequencing was used to track clonotypes across tumor, expanded TIL product and serial blood samples.

As for this clone: It has no known antigen specificity. Per-base qualities were not stored, and no clone one base away is much larger.

The immunoSEQ v3 hsTCRB kit was used to amplify TCR beta CDR3 regions from genomic DNA through bias-controlled multiplex PCR. TCR libraries were sequenced on an Illumina NextSeq 500 to some 1.8 million read pairs for survey level or roughly 5-6.5 million for deep level. In the original analysis: Clonality was reported by immunoSEQ Analyzer software, which also assigned V, D and J genes and filtered out non-productive sequences. To compare repertoires between infused TIL and blood, productive Simpson clonality was used along with the Morisita overlap index of productive TRB rearrangements. Absolute clonotype counts in blood were estimated as lymphocyte count times CD3+ fraction times the clone's productive frequency. The immuneACCESS repertoire file appears here via TCRdb, limited to in-frame rearrangements. These files lack a portion of the clones; in checked studies, under half of the deficit traces to unresolved V genes, and the cause of the others is not known. D and trimming were read from the DNA, whereas the V and J calls and clone size are those reported in that table. This sample gives tens of thousands of clones in total; over 70% of them show up just once. Jointly, the top ten make up 5.7% of the sample.

CDR1 and CDR2 (SGHDN, FVKESK) derive from the germline V gene. V is reduced by 0 bases and J by 0 bases, leaving a spacing of 12 bases between them. The CDR3 runs 17 residues from the cysteine to the phenylalanine. The CDR3 DNA has 51 bases and is translated from base 1. Beyond this particular receptor, the publication reports: Generalizability was limited because the cohort was highly selected, with more treatment-naive, never-smoker and oncogene-addicted patients included than is typical. The study protocol defined all tumor marker inferences as exploratory. Infused TIL clonotypes partially replaced the baseline peripheral repertoire then decayed over months, with no apparent association between persistence and response.

The time point label on this specimen signifies: pre-treatment sample, taken before nivolumab and TIL therapy. A phase I trial run at two centers enrolled adults with stage 4 NSCLC between 2017 and January 2020. The samples were obtained from a phase I trial that was single-arm and open-label and tested tumor-infiltrating lymphocyte therapy combined with nivolumab in advanced non-small cell lung cancer. Blood mononuclear cells were isolated from EDTA tubes by Ficoll gradient and were snap-frozen as pellets, and DNA was extracted with a Qiagen mini-prep kit. The sequence is built from TRBV14 and TRBJ1-5; no D gene is confidently identified. This specimen consisted of blood, obtained at baseline. The sequence was obtained from a person aged 25-85 years with non-small cell lung cancer. The DNA sequence follows: TGTGCCAGCAGCCAAGAGGCCCGGGATTATAGCAATCAGCCCCAGCATTTT. Its protein product is CASSQEARDYSNQPQHF.